These 18 T cell receptor beta chains share one sample of origin, sequenced in a study of T cell responses to AZD1222 COVID-19 vaccine. The assay was immunoSEQ multiplex PCR, and TCRdb's table has in-frame clones only and misses some. The data hold some 80,000 clones, with 70% to 80% observed a single time. This sample comprised peripheral blood, obtained 28 days after the second dose of the MenACWY control vaccine. These TCRs come from an adult who received the MenACWY meningococcal vaccine as a control.

The gene calls are TRBV3-1 (or the pseudogene TRBV3-2) and TRBJ2-1, with 10 positions matching TRBD2. This CDR3 is 16 amino acids long. Germline lookup yields CDR1 LGHDT and CDR2 YNNKEL (reference sequence). With 0 bases clipped from V and 8 bases from J, the junction kept 7 bases outside the gene matches. Written as DNA, the CDR3 is TGTGCCAGCAGCCAAGATCAGGCTAGCGGGAGCGATGAGCAGTTCTTC. Protein sequence: CASSQDQASGSDEQFF.

This clone was seen more than once but under ten times. The V and J genes are TRBV30 and TRBJ2-1; maybe TRBD2 (5 bases). The CDR3 is 13 residues long. Germline assignment: CDR1 GTSNPN and CDR2 SVGIG (reference sequence). V lost 0 bases and J 7 bases, leaving 10 bases between the germline ends. CDR3: CAWSVRGLNEQFF. The CDR3 DNA reads as TGTGCCTGGAGTGTCCGAGGGTTGAATGAGCAGTTCTTC.

The genes are TRBV5-4 and TRBJ2-3, with TRBD1 matching 7 bases. CDR3 length: 14 amino acids. The junction had 11 bases not matched to a gene; V was cut back by 4 bases and J by 9 bases. Germline V gene data show CDR1 as SGHNT and CDR2 as YYREEE (reference sequence). For the CDR3, the DNA is TGTGCCAGCAGCCCAGGGGACAGTCAGAGGACGCAGTATTTT. Translation: CASSPGDSQRTQYF.

The chain links TRBV10-3 to TRBJ1-2, with a tentative D call TRBD1 (5 bases). Germline CDR1 and CDR2: ENHRY and SYGVKD. V was clipped by 4 bases and J by 4 bases, with 16 bases between them. This CDR3 spans 15 amino acids. Here the CDR3 DNA reads TGTGCCATCAGTGGCGGAGACGGGGCCGGCTATGGCTACACCTTC. Amino acids: CAISGGDGAGYGYTF.

This chain links TRBV6-2 or TRBV6-3 with TRBJ2-6; D gene unclear. V gave up 0 bases and J gave up 0 bases, with 3 bases separating them. Looked up from germline, CDR1 is MNHEY and CDR2 is SVGEGT. The CDR3 is 15 amino acids. This chain's CDR3 is CASSYSGSGANVLTF. CDR3 coding DNA: TGTGCCAGCAGTTACTCAGGCTCTGGGGCCAACGTCCTGACTTTC.

The chain carries TRBV3-1 (or the pseudogene TRBV3-2) and TRBJ2-1, with TRBD1 identical over 7 bases. Germline CDR1 and CDR2: LGHDT and YNNKEL (reference sequence). The CDR3 loop spans 14 amino acids. V lost 4 bases to trimming and J lost 3 bases; unmatched junction nucleotides: 3. This chain's CDR3 is CASSPPGGYNEQFF. The CDR3 coding sequence is TGTGCCAGCAGCCCTCCAGGGGGCTACAATGAGCAGTTCTTC.

As DNA, the CDR3 is TGTGCCAGCAGCGTAGGACAGGCCTATGGCTACACCTTC. This encodes CASSVGQAYGYTF. This rearrangement joins TRBV5-4 to TRBJ1-2; 7 nucleotides align to TRBD1. The CDR3 covers 13 residues. Germline lookup yields CDR1 SGHNT and CDR2 YYREEE (reference sequence). With 4 bases clipped from V and 4 bases from J, the junction kept 4 bases outside the gene matches.

V is TRBV28 and J is TRBJ1-1, with D hard to call. CDR3 size: 12 residues. The V and J ends lost 6 bases and 5 bases respectively, with 10 bases between them. CDR1 and CDR2 (germline): MDHEN, SYDVKM. The CDR3 nucleotides read TGTGCCAGCAGGAACTCCTATACTGAAGCTTTCTTT. Amino acids: CASRNSYTEAFF. Filled out from reference TRBV28 and TRBJ1-1, the complete variable domain reads DVKVTQSSRYLVKRTGEKVFLECVQDMDHENMFWYRQDPGLGLRLIYFSYDVKMKEKGDIPEGYSVSREKKERFSLILESASTNQTSMYLCASRNSYTEAFFGQGTRLTVV.

This clone was detected only once. The CDR3 is CASSLAGPGTGGGYTF. DNA for the CDR3: TGTGCCAGCAGCTTAGCTGGTCCCGGGACAGGGGGTGGCTACACCTTC. The chain joins TRBV7-8 to TRBJ1-2, with TRBD1 matching 11 bases. The V segment lost 0 bases and the J segment 7 bases; nucleotides outside the gene matches: 7. The CDR3 is 16 residues long. Germline V gives CDR1 SGHVS, CDR2 FQNEAQ.

The chain uses TRBV5-1 and TRBJ2-3; 9 positions agree with TRBD2. The CDR3 has 16 amino acids. The J segment lost 4 bases and the V segment lost 1 base, leaving 7 bases of the junction unmatched. CDR1 and CDR2 (germline): SGHRS, YFSETQ. The CDR3 is CASSLYGGGAADTQYF. The CDR3 region has the DNA TGCGCCAGCAGCTTGTACGGCGGGGGGGCCGCAGATACGCAGTATTTT.

CDR3: CASSEVAGNTEAFF. The CDR3, as DNA: TGTGCCAGCAGTGAAGTTGCGGGGAACACTGAAGCTTTCTTT. The V gene is TRBV6-1, the J gene TRBJ1-1; D gene uncertain. Looked up from germline, CDR1 is MNHNS and CDR2 is SASEGT. The ends were cut back, 1 base at V and 1 base at J, with 7 bases in the middle. The CDR3 runs to 14 residues.

This chain links TRBV14 with TRBJ2-1; D possibly matches TRBD1 or TRBD2 (5 bases each). The length of the CDR3 is 16 residues. Trimming removed 1 base at V and 9 bases at J, with 19 bases between. Germline V gives CDR1 SGHDN, CDR2 FVKESK. The DNA of the CDR3 is TGTGCCAGCAGCCAAGGTACGGGACGGATGATGAGTGAGCAGTTCTTC. Translating it yields CASSQGTGRMMSEQFF.

This clone was counted a single time. CDR3: CASIPGQGVSSGANVLTF. CDR3 bases: TGTGCCAGCATTCCCGGACAGGGAGTTTCCTCTGGGGCCAACGTCCTGACTTTC. The chain employs TRBV28 and TRBJ2-6, with TRBD1 identical over 8 bases. Trimming took 7 bases from V and 0 from J; bases not matched to a gene: 11. This CDR3 spans 18 amino acids. From germline, CDR1 is MDHEN and CDR2 SYDVKM.

V is TRBV5-5 and J is TRBJ1-2; D is possibly TRBD1 (5 bases). This CDR3 has 12 residues. The germline V and J ends were trimmed by 1 base and 8 bases, with 9 bases remaining between them. In germline, CDR1 is SGHKS, CDR2 YYEKEE (reference sequence). Here the CDR3 DNA reads TGTGCCAGCAGCTTGTCAGGGAGCGGCTACACCTTC. As protein: CASSLSGSGYTF. Variable domain in full (rest from reference TRBV5-5 and TRBJ1-2): DAGVTQSPTHLIKTRGQQVTLRCSPISGHKSVSWYQQVLGQGPQFIFQYYEKEERGRGNFPDRFSARQFPNYSSELNVNALLLGDSALYLCASSLSGSGYTFGSGTRLTVV.

This clone appeared a few times. The chain carries TRBV15 and TRBJ1-1; D not resolved. V lost 0 bases to trimming and J lost 8 bases, with 10 bases between them. Germline CDR1 and CDR2: LNHNV and YYDKDF (reference sequence). The CDR3 is 13 residues long. The CDR3 is CATSREEGREAFF. CDR3 in DNA: TGTGCCACCAGCAGAGAAGAAGGACGGGAAGCTTTCTTT.

This sequence joins TRBV9 and TRBJ2-5, with 7 positions matching TRBD2. The CDR3 extends over 14 amino acids. Trimming cost V 4 bases and J 0 bases; bases outside gene matches: 3. Per the germline V gene, CDR1 is SGDLS and CDR2 is YYNGEE. The chain's CDR3 is CASSSGLNQETQYF. CDR3 in DNA: TGTGCCAGCAGCTCGGGACTAAACCAAGAGACCCAGTACTTC. Combining the CDR3 with reference TRBV9 and TRBJ2-5 gives the whole variable domain DSGVTQTPKHLITATGQRVTLRCSPRSGDLSVYWYQQSLDQGLQFLIQYYNGEERAKGNILERFSAQQFPDLHSELNLSSLELGDSALYFCASSSGLNQETQYFGPGTRLLVL.

The chain recombines TRBV19 with TRBJ2-2, with D possibly TRBD1 on 5 matching bases. With 1 base removed from V and 4 bases from J, the gap between germline ends came to 7 bases. The germline V gene encodes CDR1 LNHDA and CDR2 SQIVND (reference sequence). The CDR3 has 14 residues. As DNA, the CDR3 is TGTGCCAGTAGTATAGGACAGCGCACCGGGGAGCTGTTTTTT. Protein product: CASSIGQRTGELFF.

Written as DNA, the CDR3 is TGTGCCACCAGCAGAGAAGGAAGGAACAATCAGCCCCAGCATTTT. Translated: CATSREGRNNQPQHF. V and J are TRBV15 and TRBJ1-5; D gene unclear. The CDR3 runs to 15 residues. V was clipped by 0 bases and J by 3 bases, with 9 bases between them. Germline V gives CDR1 LNHNV, CDR2 YYDKDF (reference sequence).